This T cell receptor (beta chain) was retrieved from a study of OX40 agonist ivuxolimab in advanced cancers. Across the study: Dose-escalation patients had hepatocellular carcinoma, melanoma, renal cell or head and neck cancer. One patient with hepatocellular carcinoma and two with cutaneous melanoma, three in all, had partial responses.

As concerns this clone: Its antigen is unidentified.

Study findings and constraints: Doses of 0.1 to 3.0 mg/kg were accompanied by clonal expansion of CD4+ and CD8+ blood T cells by week 6. What antigens the expanded peripheral T cells recognized was never established.

The data were produced by immunoSEQ multiplex PCR, yet TCRdb's version contains in-frame clones alone and is incomplete. Of tens of thousands of clones in the sample, roughly 84% were seen once. Germline CDR1 MDHEN, CDR2 SYDVKM. This CDR3 spans 14 amino acids. J lost 4 bases, V lost 5 bases, and 5 bases had no gene match. The clonotype was recovered from an adult with an advanced solid tumor such as melanoma, head and neck, liver or kidney cancer. Sequencing was performed on CD4+ or CD8+ T cells sorted from blood, taken in a trial of the OX40 agonist ivuxolimab. V usage is TRBV28 and J usage is TRBJ2-7; 10 bases are shared with TRBD2. CDR3 region: CASSLAGVVYEQYF. The CDR3, as DNA: TGTGCCAGCAGTCTAGCGGGAGTAGTTTACGAGCAGTACTTC.